Included here is one T cell receptor (beta chain) sequence, with context. Its antigen is currently unknown. Per the germline V gene, CDR1 is MGHRA and CDR2 is YSYEKL. The CDR3 extends over 15 amino acids. V lost 6 bases to trimming and J lost 3 bases, with 15 bases between them. Clones were read by immunoSEQ multiplex PCR, and TCRdb kept only the in-frame ones, dropping some. Of about 120,000 clones in the sample, around nine tenths were seen once. This specimen comes from a study of T cell clones after liver transplantation. Regarding the study as a whole: Post-transplant, graft-donor-reactive CD4 TCRbeta sequences in blood dropped significantly in most of the 8 subjects. The donor-reactive repertoire was only partly measurable in two subjects, lacking donor cells. Small, mixed patient groups and varying post-transplant times limit these conclusions.

Thawed unstimulated PBMCs were FACS-sorted by CD3, CD4 and CD8 into two populations. V gene TRBV4-1 combines with J gene TRBJ2-1, with D perhaps TRBD2 (6 bases). The TCR was taken from a human patient who received a liver transplant. Some T cells may be graft donor cells. The sample here was CD4+ T cells from blood, taken 12 months after liver transplant. This CDR3 reads CASRLWQEGYNEQFF. CDR3 in DNA: TGCGCCAGCAGGCTATGGCAGGAGGGCTACAATGAGCAGTTCTTC.